This T cell receptor (beta chain) was retrieved from a study of T cells after yellow fever vaccination. Conversion of TCR transcripts into cDNA relied on 5'RACE template switching, which added a universal primer site and UMIs. TCRdb ran MiXCR on the 5' RACE reads and lists one entry per CDR3 protein. The table records some 300,000 distinct CDR3 sequences, 7.5% to 9.5% of them present only once. Points from the study as a whole: Within FACS-sorted repertoires, abundant clonotypes contaminating from the bulk population could be present. Compared with primary, the secondary response was weaker and peaked at day 5, not 15. Few clonotypes appeared in both CD4 and CD8 compartments.

This clonotype was recorded many times. Antigen unknown. The CDR3 totals 15 residues. J was trimmed by 3 bases and V by 1 base; bases with no gene match: 0. CDR1 LGHNA and CDR2 YSLEER come from the germline V gene. Sequencing was performed on CD4+ T cells sorted from PBMCs, taken 5 days after the yellow fever booster vaccination. The chain recombines TRBV4-3 with TRBJ2-1; TRBD1 aligns across 10 bases. The sequence was collected from a man younger than 35 who received the YFV17D yellow fever vaccine. The CDR3 protein is CASSQGTGGYNEQFF. The DNA of the CDR3 is TGCGCCAGCAGCCAAGGGACAGGGGGCTACAATGAGCAGTTCTTC.